This T cell receptor beta chain was recorded in a study of T cells in narcolepsy. Study as a whole: Patients with NT1 or NT2 and healthy control donors were enrolled. The study, taken as a whole, reports: No autoreactive T cell clone sequences appeared in some memory CD4+ repertoires. HCRT-specific and TRIB2-specific autoreactive clonotypes appeared among same-patient CSF and blood CD4+ clonotypes.

This clone was observed a few times. Its specificity is not known. Method: immunoSEQ multiplex PCR; TCRdb's copy keeps in-frame clones and lacks some. The sample has tens of thousands of clones; approximately 85% are singletons. The CDR3 runs 15 residues. The V end was cut by 3 bases, the J end by 2 bases, with 15 bases between. The chain links TRBV5-3 to TRBJ2-7; the D is unclear. TRBV5-3 is labeled an ORF, and its function is uncertain. Sequenced: memory (CD45RA-) CD4+ T cells from blood. The clonotype originates from a human donor in good health. The CDR3 nucleotides are TGTGCCAGAAGCTGTCCAGGAAGCAAACCCTACGAGCAGTACTTC. Translated, it gives CARSCPGSKPYEQYF.